This TCR beta chain came from a study of human T cells and chemical hapten exposure. Study-level background: 2% DPC applied to a roughly 2 cm by roughly 2 cm arm area sensitized donors.

Study-wide results and caveats: All donors were alopecia patients, so their immunity may differ from that of healthy people. Patch test score was positively correlated with the counts of PT1 expanded TCRs.

As for time point: patch test 1, 2 weeks after DPC sensitization. Treatment meaning: therapeutic diphenylcyclopropenone sensitization with weekly scalp DPC. Individual cDNA molecules had unique molecular identifiers attached to them by the library. MiXCR, applied by TCRdb to the RACE reads, yields one record per CDR3 protein. The sample consists of about 99,000 distinct CDR3 sequences, around 12% of them appearing once. The CDR3 runs 14 residues. The ends lost 7 bases at V and 9 bases at J; junction bases unmatched: 12. CDR1 MNHEY and CDR2 SVGEGT come from the germline V gene. Remarks on this clonotype: Antigen unknown.

The sequenced sample was whole blood, obtained in connection with sensitization to the hapten diphenylcyclopropenone (DPC). V gene TRBV6-2 or TRBV6-3 combines with J gene TRBJ2-1; 7 bases are a match to TRBD2. The origin of this receptor is a woman aged 40 to 55 with alopecia areata. Some clones in this sample may be carry-over from other donors' samples. The CDR3, as DNA: TGTGCCAGCACAACCGGGACTACCATCGGTGAGCAGTTCTTC. This encodes CASTTGTTIGEQFF.